This T cell receptor beta chain was documented in a study of blood T cell repertoires in COVID-19. Study at large: Acute and convalescent COVID-19 specimens originated in the United States, Italy and Spain. Nucleic acid was either cDNA or gDNA, and it came from T cells, B-cell-depleted T cells, or PBMCs.

This clone was seen just once. V was pared by 1 base and J by 4 bases, with 13 bases of the junction left unmatched. The CDR3 sequence is 18 residues long. Germline V gene data show CDR1 as SGDLS and CDR2 as YYNGEE. Study processing details: Counts of nucleated cells, estimated from reference gene primer amplification, were obtained. Profiled with immunoSEQ multiplex PCR; TCRdb holds only in-frame clones, not every one. V and J calls and clone size are as listed in that table; D and trimming were resolved from the DNA. The sample comprises approximately 120,000 clones, 80% to 90% of which are singletons, and about 1.1% rests with the top ten.

The chain couples TRBV9 to TRBJ2-5; 10 nucleotides align to TRBD2. Input material: peripheral blood. The receptor's source is a human donor in a cohort sampled during active COVID-19. CDR3 amino acids: CASSVSPLGLAGVETQYF. The CDR3 bases are TGTGCCAGCAGCGTATCCCCTTTGGGGCTAGCGGGAGTAGAGACCCAGTACTTC.